This is a list of T cell receptor beta chains from one sample in a study of T-cell memory formation after mild COVID-19. One entry per CDR3 protein, called by TCRdb with MiXCR from the 5' RACE reads. The data show 50,000 to 70,000 distinct CDR3 sequences, 9% to 15% seen once. The sequenced material came from PBMCs or a T cell subset sorted from them (not recorded which). These receptors came from a man aged 18 to 35 who had mild COVID-19 (a few samples of this study predate the infection). Cell type and time point are not known. Each CDR3 is given without its conserved first and last residue. Where a row states a size, it is once, few, many or the class of an expanded clone; other rows omit it.

j_gene,abundance,v_gene,CDR3aa
TRBJ2-1,once,TRBV5-1,ASSFSTSGGTDRF
TRBJ1-1,NA,TRBV11-2,ASSARDSHTEAF
TRBJ2-7,few,TRBV10-2,ATGGGHSYEQY
TRBJ2-5,NA,TRBV7-9,ASSSSGGAGGETQY
TRBJ2-6,few,TRBV4-3,ASSQTQGTGANVLT
TRBJ2-3,NA,TRBV6-4,ASRAVQSSDTQY
TRBJ1-1,few,TRBV5-1,ASSLVTVNTEAF
TRBJ2-5,NA,TRBV29-1,SVPAGGQETQY
TRBJ2-3,many,TRBV5-1,ASSMGGPADTQY
TRBJ1-3,few,TRBV5-1,ASSLQDWGHSGNTIY
TRBJ1-1,NA,TRBV6-6,ASSSEGVGREAF
TRBJ1-2,few,TRBV28,ASSLKRPYGYT
TRBJ1-1,few,TRBV18,ATLKGVNTEAF
TRBJ1-1,NA,TRBV10-3,AITGQFNTEAF
TRBJ1-3,NA,TRBV2,ASSPTGQGGNTIY
TRBJ2-7,NA,TRBV5-1,ASSLGSAGREQY
TRBJ1-1,NA,TRBV29-1,SANRDGNTEAF
TRBJ2-1,many,TRBV4-2,ASSPLNLAGEHNEQF
TRBJ2-6,few,TRBV6-5,ASSYTVSGANVLT
TRBJ2-5,medium-sized,TRBV4-3,ASSQERGGQETQY
TRBJ1-5,NA,TRBV7-6,ASSLGSGPPQH
TRBJ2-3,many,TRBV7-6,ASSSLERTDTQY
TRBJ2-7,many,TRBV7-2,ASSILGASSSYEQY
TRBJ2-3,many,TRBV29-1,SVEASPRGGPGQY
TRBJ2-3,few,TRBV6-5,ASSYGAGVNTDTQY
TRBJ1-1,NA,TRBV7-8,ASTVSSNPLGTEAF
TRBJ2-1,many,TRBV7-8,ASSSFRAGGYNEQF
TRBJ1-2,few,TRBV12-3/TRBV12-4,ASSWDKYGYT
TRBJ1-4,NA,TRBV7-2,ASSLGLTAGGQNEKLF
TRBJ2-1,many,TRBV6-5,ASSYSYPPGQGNYNEQF
TRBJ1-1,few,TRBV19,ASINRGLNTEAF
TRBJ2-1,many,TRBV25-1,ASSDPWTGYEQF
TRBJ2-5,NA,TRBV9,ASSVGSSGGRQETQY
TRBJ1-5,NA,TRBV4-3,ASSPQGWNQPQH